This TCR beta chain was retrieved from a study of lymphopenia after photon versus proton radiotherapy. Study-level findings and limits: After lymphocyte nadir, photon-treated repertoires showed oligoclonal expansion, especially CD8+ Temra. In patients who died, overall survival fell as post-nadir TCR diversity dropped more.

From germline, CDR1 is SGHTA and CDR2 FQGNSA. V was pared by 5 bases and J by 9 bases, with 12 bases of the junction left unmatched. CDR3 length: 14 amino acids. Of note for this clone: Antigen specificity is unknown.

TCRdb's copy holds only in-frame clones and misses some; the assay was immunoSEQ multiplex PCR. Of roughly 65,000 clones detected, approximately 90% appear once; the ten largest clones hold about 3%. The TCR originated in a woman between 70 and 85 years old with pancreatic cancer. The sequencing used peripheral blood, collected from a patient treated with photon-based radiotherapy. The chain is built from TRBV7-2 and TRBJ2-5; TRBD1 matches 7 bases. The CDR3: CASSPRGRLGAQYF. The CDR3 DNA follows: TGTGCCAGCAGCCCTAGGGGGCGACTGGGGGCCCAGTACTTC.